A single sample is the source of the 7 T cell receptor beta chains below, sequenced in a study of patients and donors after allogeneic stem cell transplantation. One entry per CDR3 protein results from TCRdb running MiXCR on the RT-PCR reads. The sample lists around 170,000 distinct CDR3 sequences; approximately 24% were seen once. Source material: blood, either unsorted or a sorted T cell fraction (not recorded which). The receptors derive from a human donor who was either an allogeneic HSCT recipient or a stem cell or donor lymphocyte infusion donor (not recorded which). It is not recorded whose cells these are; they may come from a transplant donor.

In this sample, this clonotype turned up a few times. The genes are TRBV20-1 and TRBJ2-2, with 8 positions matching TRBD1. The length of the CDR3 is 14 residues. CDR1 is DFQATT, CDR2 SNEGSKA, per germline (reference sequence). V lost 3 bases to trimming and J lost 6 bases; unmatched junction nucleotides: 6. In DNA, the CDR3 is TGCAGTGCTAGGGGTGACAGGGGTTCCGGGGAGCTGTTTTTT. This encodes CSARGDRGSGELFF.

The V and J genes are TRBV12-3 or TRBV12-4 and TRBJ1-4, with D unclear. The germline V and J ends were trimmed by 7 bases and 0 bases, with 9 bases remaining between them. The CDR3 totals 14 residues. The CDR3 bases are TGTGCCAGCAAAGTTTCTGCAACTAATGAAAAACTGTTTTTT. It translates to CASKVSATNEKLFF.

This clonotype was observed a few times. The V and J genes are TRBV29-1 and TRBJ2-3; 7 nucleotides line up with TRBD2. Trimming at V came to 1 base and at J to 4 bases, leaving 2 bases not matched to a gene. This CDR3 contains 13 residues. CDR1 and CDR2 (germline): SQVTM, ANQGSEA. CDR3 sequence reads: CSVEGAGADTQYF. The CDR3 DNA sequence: TGCAGCGTTGAAGGTGCGGGGGCAGATACGCAGTATTTT.

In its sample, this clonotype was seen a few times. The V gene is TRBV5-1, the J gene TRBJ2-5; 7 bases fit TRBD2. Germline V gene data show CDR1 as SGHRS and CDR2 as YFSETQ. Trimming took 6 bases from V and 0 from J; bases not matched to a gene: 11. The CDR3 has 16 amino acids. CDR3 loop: CASTPFGGGYQETQYF. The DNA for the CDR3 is TGCGCCAGCACCCCGTTTGGGGGAGGGTACCAAGAGACCCAGTACTTC.

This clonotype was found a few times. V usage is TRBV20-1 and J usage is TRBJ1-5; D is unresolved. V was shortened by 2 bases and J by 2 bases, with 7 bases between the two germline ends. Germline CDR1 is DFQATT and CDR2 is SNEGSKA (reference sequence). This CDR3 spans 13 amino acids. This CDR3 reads CSARQDGNQPQHF. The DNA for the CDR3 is TGCAGTGCTAGACAGGATGGCAATCAGCCCCAGCATTTT.

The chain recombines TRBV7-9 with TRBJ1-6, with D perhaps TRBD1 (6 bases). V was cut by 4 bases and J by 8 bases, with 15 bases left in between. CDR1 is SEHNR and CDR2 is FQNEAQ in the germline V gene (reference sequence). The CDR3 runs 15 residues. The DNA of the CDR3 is TGTGCCAGCAGCTCTAAACAGGGCCCATATTCACCCCTCCACTTT. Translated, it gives CASSSKQGPYSPLHF.

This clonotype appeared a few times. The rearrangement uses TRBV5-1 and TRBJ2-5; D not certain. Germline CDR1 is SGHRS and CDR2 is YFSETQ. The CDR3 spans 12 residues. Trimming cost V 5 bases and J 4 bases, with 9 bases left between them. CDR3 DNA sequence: TGCGCCAGCAGTAGCACCGGAGAGACCCAGTACTTC. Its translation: CASSSTGETQYF.